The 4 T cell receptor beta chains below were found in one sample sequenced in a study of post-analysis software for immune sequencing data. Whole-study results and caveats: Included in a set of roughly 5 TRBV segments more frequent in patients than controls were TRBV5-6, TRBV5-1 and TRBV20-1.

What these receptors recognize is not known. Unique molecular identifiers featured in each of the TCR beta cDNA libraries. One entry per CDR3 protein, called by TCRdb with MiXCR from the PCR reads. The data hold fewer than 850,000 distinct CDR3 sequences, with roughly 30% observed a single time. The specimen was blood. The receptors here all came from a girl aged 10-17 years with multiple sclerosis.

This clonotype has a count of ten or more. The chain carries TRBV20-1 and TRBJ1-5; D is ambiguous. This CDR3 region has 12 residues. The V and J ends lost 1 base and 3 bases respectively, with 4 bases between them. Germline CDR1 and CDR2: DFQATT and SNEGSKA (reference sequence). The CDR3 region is CSARGPNQPQHF. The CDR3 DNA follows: TGCAGTGCTAGAGGTCCCAATCAGCCCCAGCATTTT.

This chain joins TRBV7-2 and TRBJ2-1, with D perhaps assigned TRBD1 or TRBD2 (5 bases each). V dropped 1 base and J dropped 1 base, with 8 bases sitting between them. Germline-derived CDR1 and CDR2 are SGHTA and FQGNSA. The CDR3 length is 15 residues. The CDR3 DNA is TGTGCCAGCAGCTTAGGGGGGAAATCCTACAATGAGCAGTTCTTC. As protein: CASSLGGKSYNEQFF.

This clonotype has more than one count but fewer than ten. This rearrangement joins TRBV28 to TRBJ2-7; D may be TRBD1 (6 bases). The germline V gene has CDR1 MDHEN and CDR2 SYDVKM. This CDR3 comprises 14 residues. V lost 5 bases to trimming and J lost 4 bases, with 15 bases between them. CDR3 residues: CASSPLTGPYEQYF. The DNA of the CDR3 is TGTGCCAGCAGTCCACTGACAGGTCCATACGAGCAGTACTTC.

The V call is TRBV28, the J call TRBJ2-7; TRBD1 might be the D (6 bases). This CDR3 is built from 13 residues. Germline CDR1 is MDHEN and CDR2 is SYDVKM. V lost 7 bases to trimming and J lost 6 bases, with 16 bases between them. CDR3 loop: CASIGNRAPEQYF. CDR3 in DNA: TGTGCCAGCATTGGAAACAGGGCGCCCGAGCAGTACTTC.